This T cell receptor (beta chain) stems from a study of shared clonotypes between healthy human individuals. Across the whole study: CD4 naive cells filled three plates per donor, CD4 memory three, CD8 naive two and CD8 memory one. Study-level results: Across subsets, estimated richness was generally greater for naive than for memory populations.

Positively selected for CCR7, the CD45RO-negative cells used as naive CD8 cells excluded terminally differentiated effector memory CD45RA+ cells. About this clone itself: Its antigen remains unknown.

The CDR3 is made up of 15 amino acids. Trimming removed 6 bases from V and 5 bases from J; junction bases left unmatched: 8. Germline lookup yields CDR1 SGHRS and CDR2 YFSETQ. Sequencing used immunoSEQ multiplex PCR; TCRdb keeps in-frame clones, though not all of them. The profile covers 2 million to 2.5 million clones, with about 93% appearing a single time and roughly 1.7% taken by the ten largest. The sequence came from a man aged 18 to 30 in good health. Some clones in this sample may be carry-over from other donors' samples. The source material was naive CD8+ T cells from PBMCs. This rearrangement joins TRBV5-1 to TRBJ1-1; TRBD1 aligns across 12 bases. The CDR3 protein is CASTGGTGGRTEAFF. CDR3 in DNA: TGCGCCAGCACCGGCGGGACAGGGGGCCGGACTGAAGCTTTCTTT. Variable domain in full (rest from reference TRBV5-1 and TRBJ1-1): KAGVTQTPRYLIKTRGQQVTLSCSPISGHRSVSWYQQTPGQGLQFLFEYFSETQRNKGNFPGRFSGRQFSNSRSEMNVSTLELGDSALYLCASTGGTGGRTEAFFGQGTRLTVV.